Listed below are T cell receptor beta chains from one sample, sequenced in a study of T cells in Graves' hyperthyroidism and ophthalmopathy. One entry per CDR3 protein results from TCRdb running MiXCR on the multiplex PCR reads. Of more than 550,000 distinct CDR3 sequences listed, around a sixth are singletons. The specimen sequenced was blood. The source of these receptors is a man aged 50-59 years with Graves' hyperthyroidism. Each CDR3 is given with its conserved first and last residue. D genes are given only for firm matches. Rows give clone size only sometimes, using once, few, many, or a class for an expanded clone.

v_gene,abundance,d_gene,j_gene,CDR3nt,CDR3aa
TRBV14,many,TRBD2,TRBJ2-7,TGTGCCAGCAGCCACCCCCCCGGGGGGAACGAGCAGTACTTC,CASSHPPGGNEQYF
TRBV6-1,.,.,TRBJ1-6,TGTGCCAGCAAGAGCAGGGGCGCGGAATCACCCCTCCACTTT,CASKSRGAESPLHF
TRBV10-3,many,.,TRBJ2-3,TGTGCCATCAGTGAGCCCGGGACAACTAGCACAGATACGCAGTATTTT,CAISEPGTTSTDTQYF
TRBV20-1,.,.,TRBJ2-7,TGCAGTGCCCCCCAGGGGCTCGAGCAGTACTTC,CSAPQGLEQYF
TRBV7-2,few,.,TRBJ2-1,TGTGCCAGCAGCGAACAAGCTATAGATGAGCAGTTCTTC,CASSEQAIDEQFF
TRBV28,many,TRBD1,TRBJ1-1,TGTGCCAGCAGGGCAGGGGGGCGACTAATGAACACTGAAGCTTTCTTT,CASRAGGRLMNTEAFF
TRBV30,few,.,TRBJ1-3,TGTGCCTGGAGTCCCCGGGCCGACTCTGGAAACACCATATATTTT,CAWSPRADSGNTIYF
TRBV9,few,TRBD2,TRBJ2-1,TGTGCCAGCAGCGCCCCTCTAGCGGGAGATATCAGCTCCTACAATGAGCAGTTCTTC,CASSAPLAGDISSYNEQFF
TRBV5-4,.,TRBD2,TRBJ2-6,TGTGCCAGCAGCTTCGGACTAGCGGGACCCTCTGGGGCCAACGTCCTGACTTTC,CASSFGLAGPSGANVLTF
TRBV6-7,few,.,TRBJ2-7,TGTGCCAGCAGTTACGGACCCGACGGAGCCTCCTACGAGCAGTACTTC,CASSYGPDGASYEQYF
TRBV6-1,many,.,TRBJ1-1,TGTGCCAGCACCCCTCGGACGGACCACACAATGAACACTGAAGCTTTCTTT,CASTPRTDHTMNTEAFF
TRBV5-5,.,TRBD2,TRBJ2-1,TGTGCCAGCAGCCAGGGACTAGCGGGCTACAATGAGCAGTTCTTC,CASSQGLAGYNEQFF
TRBV29-1,few,TRBD1,TRBJ1-1,TGCAGCGTTGAAGATCCCGACAGGGGACTGAGCACTGAAGCTTTCTTT,CSVEDPDRGLSTEAFF
TRBV27,many,.,TRBJ1-5,TGTGCCAGCAGTTTTACAGATAGCAATCAGCCCCAGCATTTT,CASSFTDSNQPQHF
TRBV20-1,few,TRBD1,TRBJ2-4,TGCAGTGCACCAGGACAGGGTGGCATTCAGTACTTC,CSAPGQGGIQYF
TRBV11-2,many,TRBD2,TRBJ2-1,TGTGCCAGCAGCTGGGGACTAGCGGGTTACAATGAGCAGTTCTTC,CASSWGLAGYNEQFF
TRBV12-5,.,TRBD1,TRBJ1-1,TGTGCTAGTGGTTACCGCGCAGGGGGGCGGCACACTGAAGCTTTCTTT,CASGYRAGGRHTEAFF
TRBV3-1,many,.,TRBJ1-2,TGTGCCAGCAGCCTCAACAGGGACTATGGCTACACCTTC,CASSLNRDYGYTF
TRBV6-2/TRBV6-3,many,.,TRBJ1-2,TGTGCCAGCAGACCCTCTTTGTTCGTGACCAGCGGGTCTAACTATGGCTACACCTTC,CASRPSLFVTSGSNYGYTF
TRBV5-8,.,.,TRBJ2-7,TGTGCCAGCAGCTTACTGACCGCTAGCTCCTACGAGCAGTACTTC,CASSLLTASSYEQYF
TRBV28,many,.,TRBJ1-4,TGTGCCAGCAGTAATCGATTTCGAGGGGGACCTAATGAAAAACTGTTTTTT,CASSNRFRGGPNEKLFF
TRBV7-9,.,.,TRBJ1-5,TGTGCCAGCAGCTTTGATGGGCCAACTGGGCAGCCCCAGCATTTT,CASSFDGPTGQPQHF
TRBV19,few,.,TRBJ1-1,TGTGCCAGTAGTAGGGGCTTCGGTGGGGGAGGCTCTGAAGCTTTCTTT,CASSRGFGGGGSEAFF
TRBV28,.,.,TRBJ2-1,TGTGCCAGCAGTCAATACCTCCGGGGGGAGCAGTTCTTC,CASSQYLRGEQFF
TRBV24-1,many,.,TRBJ2-5,TGTGCCACCAGTGATTTGGAAAGGGGGGAAGAGACCCAGTACTTC,CATSDLERGEETQYF
TRBV5-1,.,.,TRBJ2-2,TGCGCCAGCAGGGGGGGCGCCTACAACACCGGGGAGCTGTTTTTT,CASRGGAYNTGELFF
TRBV20-1,many,TRBD2,TRBJ2-2,TGCAGTGTCAAGAGGTCTAGCGGGAGGGCCGGGGGGGAGCTGTTTTTT,CSVKRSSGRAGGELFF
TRBV5-1,.,TRBD1,TRBJ2-7,TGCGCCAGCAGCTTGGCCCTTAACCTGACAGGGGATCCCTACGAGCAGTACTTC,CASSLALNLTGDPYEQYF
TRBV12-3/TRBV12-4,many,.,TRBJ2-7,TGTGCCAGCAGTTTTTTGGACACCTCCTACGAGCAGTACTTC,CASSFLDTSYEQYF
TRBV28,.,.,TRBJ1-1,TGTGCCAGCAGTCTCAGGGGTATGGATGAAGCTTTCTTT,CASSLRGMDEAFF
TRBV18,many,.,TRBJ1-2,TGTGCCAGCTCACCATGTACTTGTACAGGGAACTATGGCTACACCTTC,CASSPCTCTGNYGYTF
TRBV9,many,.,TRBJ1-6,TGTGCCAGCAGCGCCGCACAGGGCTCATCACCCCTCCACTTT,CASSAAQGSSPLHF
TRBV12-3/TRBV12-4,many,.,TRBJ1-4,TGTGCCAGCAGCCTCCGGGACCAAAGGTTCGGAAAACTGTTTTTT,CASSLRDQRFGKLFF
TRBV25-1,few,.,TRBJ1-2,TGTGCCAGCAGTAGGGGAGGGATCTATGGCTACACCTTC,CASSRGGIYGYTF
TRBV27,few,TRBD1,TRBJ2-7,TGTGCCAGCAGGCCGGGACAGGGGTCACGCTACGAGCAGTACTTC,CASRPGQGSRYEQYF
TRBV5-1,.,TRBD2,TRBJ2-7,TGCGCCAGCAGCTCCCGGACTAGCGGGAGGGCCACCTACGAGCAGTACTTC,CASSSRTSGRATYEQYF
TRBV9,.,TRBD1,TRBJ1-4,TGTGCCAGCAGCGCCGGCACAGGGGGTAATGAAAAACTGTTTTTT,CASSAGTGGNEKLFF
TRBV27,many,TRBD2,TRBJ2-3,TGTGCCAGCAGTTGGACTAGCGGGATCCTTACCGATACGCAGTATTTT,CASSWTSGILTDTQYF
TRBV6-1,many,TRBD2,TRBJ2-7,TGTGCCAGCAGAGACGGACTAGCGGGAGACGAGCAGTACTTC,CASRDGLAGDEQYF
TRBV6-1,few,.,TRBJ2-5,TGTGCCAGCACAGACGACCAAGAGACCCAGTACTTC,CASTDDQETQYF
TRBV7-9,many,.,TRBJ1-6,TGTGCCAGCAGCTTAGAGAGGGAATCATCACCCCTCCACTTT,CASSLERESSPLHF